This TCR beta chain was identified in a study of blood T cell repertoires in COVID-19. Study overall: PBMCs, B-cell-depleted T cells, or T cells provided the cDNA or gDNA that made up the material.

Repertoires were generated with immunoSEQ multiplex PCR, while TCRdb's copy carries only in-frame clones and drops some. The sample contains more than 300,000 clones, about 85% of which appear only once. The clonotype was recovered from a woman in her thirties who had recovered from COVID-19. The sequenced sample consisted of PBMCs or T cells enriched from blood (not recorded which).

The CDR3 bases are TGTGCCAGCAGCAAAACGTTCCCACAGGTACAGACTGAAGCTTTCTTT. Translating it yields CASSKTFPQVQTEAFF. This chain joins TRBV7-2 and TRBJ1-1; D might be TRBD1 (5 bases). The CDR3 loop spans 16 amino acids. The germline gives CDR1 SGHTA, CDR2 FQGNSA. V was pared by 5 bases and J by 5 bases, with 21 bases between. Full variable domain (remainder filled in from reference TRBV7-2 and TRBJ1-1): GAGVSQSPSNKVTEKGKDVELRCDPISGHTALYWYRQSLGQGLEFLIYFQGNSAPDKSGLPSDRFSAERTGGSVSTLTIQRTQQEDSAVYLCASSKTFPQVQTEAFFGQGTRLTVV.